The entry that follows covers one T cell receptor beta chain sequence. The sequenced template was cDNA made from the entire isolated RNA. The method was immunoSEQ multiplex PCR; TCRdb's version includes in-frame clones alone and lacks a portion of them. The sample lists 300,000 to 350,000 clones, 7% to 9% occurring once. The record originates from a study of beta chain features in type 1 diabetes. The CDR3 extends over 15 amino acids. V lost 3 bases to trimming and J lost 5 bases, with 16 bases between them. The germline gives CDR1 LGHNA, CDR2 YNFKEQ. The source of this sequence is a young woman in good health. This chain joins TRBV4-2 and TRBJ2-5; D possibly matches TRBD1 or TRBD2 (6 bases each). Sequenced input: central memory CD4+ T cells from blood. The CDR3 is CASSQGGGVWETQYF. The CDR3 nucleotides read TGTGCCAGCAGCCAGGGGGGCGGGGTTTGGGAGACCCAGTACTTC.